The clone carrying this TCR beta chain has a count of ten or more. CDR1 and CDR2 (germline): SEHNR, FQNEAQ (reference sequence). The CDR3 is 14 residues long. Trimming shortened V by 1 base and J by 0 bases, and 3 bases separated the two germline ends. The CDR3 regions of TCR beta were amplified from RNA transcripts. TCR CDR3 underwent first-round RT-PCR with the HTBI primer set. TCRdb reprocessed the multiplex PCR reads via MiXCR and lists one record per CDR3 protein. This table has some 550,000 distinct CDR3 sequences, about a fifth appearing once. This entry is derived from a study of T cells in Graves' hyperthyroidism and ophthalmopathy. Study background: Peripheral blood collection took place at initial diagnosis, before any treatment.

Lactation, pregnancy, other autoimmune disease or uncontrolled infection led to exclusion of patients. Clinicians diagnosed patients from clinical symptoms, serum thyroxine and TRAb, thyroid ultrasound and orbital computed tomography. The PBMCs studied were ones that came from about 9.9 ml fresh peripheral blood. The specimen sequenced was blood. This TCR came from a young man with Graves' hyperthyroidism. This chain joins TRBV7-9 and TRBJ2-2; D unresolved. CDR3: CASSLETNTGELFF. The CDR3 DNA reads TGTGCCAGCAGCTTAGAGACGAACACCGGGGAGCTGTTTTTT.